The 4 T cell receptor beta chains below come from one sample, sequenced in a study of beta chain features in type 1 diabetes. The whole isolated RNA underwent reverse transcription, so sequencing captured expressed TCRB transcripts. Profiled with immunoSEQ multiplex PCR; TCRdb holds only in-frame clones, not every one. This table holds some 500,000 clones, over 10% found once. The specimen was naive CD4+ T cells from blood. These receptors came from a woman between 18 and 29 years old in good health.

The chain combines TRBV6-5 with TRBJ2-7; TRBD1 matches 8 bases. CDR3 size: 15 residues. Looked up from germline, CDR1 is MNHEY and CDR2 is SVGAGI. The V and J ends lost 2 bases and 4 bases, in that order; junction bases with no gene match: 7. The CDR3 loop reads CASSYGGTGRYEQYF. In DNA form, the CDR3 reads TGTGCCAGCAGTTACGGTGGGACAGGTCGGTACGAGCAGTACTTC.

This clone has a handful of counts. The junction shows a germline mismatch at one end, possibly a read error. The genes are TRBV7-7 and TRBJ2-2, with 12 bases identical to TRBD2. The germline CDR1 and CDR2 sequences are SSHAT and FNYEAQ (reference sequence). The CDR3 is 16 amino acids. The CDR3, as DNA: TGTGCTAGCAGCTTAGCTAGCGGGAGGGTCACCGGGGAGCTGTTTTTT. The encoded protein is CASSLASGRVTGELFF.

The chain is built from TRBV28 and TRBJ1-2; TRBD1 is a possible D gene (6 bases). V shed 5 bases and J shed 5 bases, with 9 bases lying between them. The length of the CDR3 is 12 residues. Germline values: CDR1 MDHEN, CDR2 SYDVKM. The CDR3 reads CASSQTGYGYTF. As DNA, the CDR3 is TGTGCCAGCAGTCAAACAGGGTATGGCTACACCTTC.

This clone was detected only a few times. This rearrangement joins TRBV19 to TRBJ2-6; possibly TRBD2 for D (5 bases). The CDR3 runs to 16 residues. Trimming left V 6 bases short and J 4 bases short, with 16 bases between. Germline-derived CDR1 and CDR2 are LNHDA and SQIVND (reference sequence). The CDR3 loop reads CASSLDGPGGANVLTF. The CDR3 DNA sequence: TGTGCCAGTAGCTTAGACGGTCCGGGAGGGGCCAACGTCCTGACTTTC.